These T cell receptor beta chains were read from a single sample in a study of OX40 agonist ivuxolimab in advanced cancers. Clones were read by immunoSEQ multiplex PCR, and TCRdb kept only the in-frame ones, dropping some. The profile shows about 60,000 clones, just over 85% of them singletons. The material sequenced was CD4+ or CD8+ T cells sorted from blood, taken in a trial of the OX40 agonist ivuxolimab. The receptors come from an adult with an advanced solid tumor such as melanoma, head and neck, liver or kidney cancer. CDR3s include the opening cysteine and the closing phenylalanine or tryptophan. A D gene is named only where the DNA matches it firmly. Clone size is given for some rows only: seen once, a few or many times, or a class if the clone is expanded.

clone size	V gene	J gene	D gene	CDR3 DNA	CDR3 protein
.	TRBV18	TRBJ2-7	.	TGTGCCAGCTCACGACCCGAAATCGAGCAGTACTTC	CASSRPEIEQYF
once	TRBV25-1	TRBJ1-1	.	TGTGCCAGCAGGGGCCTCGGGGGGAACACTGAAGCTTTCTTT	CASRGLGGNTEAFF
.	TRBV10-2	TRBJ1-1	.	TGCGCCAGCAGTGAGACCCAGTCCCTCGGGACTGAAGCTTTCTTT	CASSETQSLGTEAFF
.	TRBV6-5	TRBJ2-7	.	TGTGCCAGCAGTTACGACAGGCAGGGGCCCTACGAGCAGTACTTC	CASSYDRQGPYEQYF
.	TRBV2	TRBJ2-3	.	TGTGCCAGCAGTGAAAAGCTAGCGCCAGATACGCAGTATTTT	CASSEKLAPDTQYF
.	TRBV11-2	TRBJ1-1	TRBD1	TGTGCCAGCAGCCATCAGGGGGCCGAGGGAGCTTTCTTT	CASSHQGAEGAFF
.	TRBV18	TRBJ1-4	TRBD1	TGTGCCAGCTCACCACTCCGATTGACAGGGGGCAATGAAAAACTGTTTTTT	CASSPLRLTGGNEKLFF
.	TRBV19	TRBJ2-3	TRBD2	TGTGCCAGCGGGAGGGGACCCTACGAAGATACGCAGTATTTT	CASGRGPYEDTQYF
.	TRBV7-5	TRBJ1-4	.	TGTGCCGTGAAGGGGGATAATGAAAAACTGTTTTTT	CAVKGDNEKLFF
few	TRBV7-9	TRBJ1-6	.	TGTGCCAGCAGCTTAGCAGTCAATTCACCCCTCCACTTT	CASSLAVNSPLHF
medium-sized	TRBV20-1	TRBJ2-5	.	TGCAGTGCCCACCGCCGGGAGACCCAGTACTTC	CSAHRRETQYF
.	TRBV5-4	TRBJ2-7	TRBD1	TGTGCCAGCAGCCCACGGGGACAGTTCCACGAGCAGTACTTC	CASSPRGQFHEQYF
.	TRBV27	TRBJ1-3	.	TGTGCCAGCAGTTTAAGGGGAGCTGGAAACACCATATATTTT	CASSLRGAGNTIYF
once	TRBV9	TRBJ1-6	.	TGTGCCAGCAGCCCCCGGGTCGATAATTCACCCCTCCACTTT	CASSPRVDNSPLHF
once	TRBV5-1	TRBJ2-7	TRBD2	TGCGCCAGCAGCTTGGCTAGCGGTGGGTCCTACGAGCAGTACTTC	CASSLASGGSYEQYF
.	TRBV7-9	TRBJ1-2	TRBD1	TGTGCCAGCAGCTTACCGGGACAGAACTATGGCTACACCTTC	CASSLPGQNYGYTF
.	TRBV5-1	TRBJ1-1	TRBD1	TGCGCCAGCAGCCAGTCAACAGGGGCCCTGAACACTGAAGCTTTCTTT	CASSQSTGALNTEAFF
.	TRBV19	TRBJ2-7	.	TGTGCCAGTAGTATTGGACAACACTACGAGCAGTACTTC	CASSIGQHYEQYF
.	TRBV5-1	TRBJ2-7	TRBD2	TGCGCCAGCACCTCCCTAGCGGGGGGGACATTCTACGAGCAGTACTTC	CASTSLAGGTFYEQYF
.	TRBV30	TRBJ1-3	.	TGTGCCTGGGGACAAGGGTCTTCTGGAAACACCATATATTTT	CAWGQGSSGNTIYF
.	TRBV30	TRBJ2-7	.	TGTGCCTGGAGTACGGGACACCTATACGAGCAGTACTTC	CAWSTGHLYEQYF
.	TRBV4-1	TRBJ1-1	.	TGCGCCAGCAGCCTTACCAACCTGAACACTGAAGCTTTCTTT	CASSLTNLNTEAFF
.	TRBV4-1	TRBJ2-7	TRBD2	TGCGCCAGCAGCCAAGGATGGAACCTAGCGGTTTCCTACGAGCAGTACTTC	CASSQGWNLAVSYEQYF
.	TRBV27	TRBJ2-4	.	TGTGCCAGCAGAACCCCCTCGGGTGCGGCCAAAAACATTCAGTACTTC	CASRTPSGAAKNIQYF
once	TRBV12-2	TRBJ2-7	.	TGTGCAAGTCGCTTAGTCGACAGCTACGAGCAGTACTTC	CASRLVDSYEQYF
.	TRBV19	TRBJ2-3	.	TGTGCCAGTAGTATAGCCGCCAGGGGCCCGGGGGATACGCAGTATTTT	CASSIAARGPGDTQYF
.	TRBV6-1	TRBJ2-2	.	TGTGCCAGCAGTGAAGCATATATTAACGTGAACACCGGGGAGCTGTTTTTT	CASSEAYINVNTGELFF
once	TRBV7-9	TRBJ2-7	.	TGTGCCACCCAAGACCTTTCCTACGAGCAGTACTTC	CATQDLSYEQYF
.	TRBV7-9	TRBJ1-1	.	TGTGCCAGCAGCTTACAGCTGAACACTGAAGCTTTCTTT	CASSLQLNTEAFF
.	TRBV6-4	TRBJ2-7	.	TGTGCCAGCAGTTATGAGGCCAGCTCCTACGAGCAGTACTTC	CASSYEASSYEQYF
.	TRBV5-8	TRBJ1-2	TRBD1	TGTGCCAGCAGCTACGTACTGGGACAGGGTCCTTATAACTATGGCTACACCTTC	CASSYVLGQGPYNYGYTF
.	TRBV6-6	TRBJ2-7	TRBD2	TGTGCCAGCAGCCCCCGTAGCGGGGGGACCTACGAGCAGTACTTC	CASSPRSGGTYEQYF
once	TRBV6-4	TRBJ1-1	.	TGTGCCAGCAGTGACGAGTTCGCAGGGCCCACTGAAGCTTTCTTT	CASSDEFAGPTEAFF
.	TRBV2	TRBJ2-3	TRBD2	TGTGCCAGCAGTATAAGCGGGGGGGCCACAGATACGCAGTATTTT	CASSISGGATDTQYF
.	TRBV30	TRBJ1-5	.	TGTGCCTGGAGTGTACAGGCCTCAGAATATAGCAATCAGCCCCAGCATTTT	CAWSVQASEYSNQPQHF
.	TRBV18	TRBJ2-5	TRBD1	TGTGCCAGCTCACCCTCCCGACAGGGGGCTTTGGAGACCCAGTACTTC	CASSPSRQGALETQYF
.	TRBV7-2	TRBJ2-7	TRBD2	TGTGCCAGCAGCTTAGAGCGGGGGGGCTACGAGCAGTACTTC	CASSLERGGYEQYF
.	TRBV5-1	TRBJ1-1	.	TGCGCCAGCGGGCGGGCCCTCAACACTGAAGCTTTCTTT	CASGRALNTEAFF
few	TRBV27	TRBJ2-7	.	TGTGCCAGCAGTCGGCAAGGCTGGGGGTCCTACGAGCAGTACTTC	CASSRQGWGSYEQYF
.	TRBV19	TRBJ1-2	.	TGTGCCAGTCCGGGTGGGGTAAGGCAGGGCTACACCTTC	CASPGGVRQGYTF
.	TRBV11-3	TRBJ1-1	.	TGTGCCAGCAGCTCATCAGGGTTCACTGAAGCTTTCTTT	CASSSSGFTEAFF
.	TRBV7-2	TRBJ1-1	.	TGTGCCAGCAGCTTAGTGGGTGGGGGCACTGAAGCTTTCTTT	CASSLVGGGTEAFF
.	TRBV18	TRBJ2-1	.	TGTGCCAGCTCACCGAAGGTGGGCGAGCAGTTCTTC	CASSPKVGEQFF
.	TRBV2	TRBJ1-5	.	TGTGCCAGCAGTGAAGCGGTATCGGGGGCTTGGGGGCAGCCCCAGCATTTT	CASSEAVSGAWGQPQHF
.	TRBV7-9	TRBJ2-7	TRBD1	TGTGCCAGCAGCCCCGGGACAGGGGGCTACGAGCAGTACTTC	CASSPGTGGYEQYF
.	TRBV18	TRBJ2-3	TRBD2	TGTGCCAGCGCCCTAGCGGGGGGGACTACAGATACGCAGTATTTT	CASALAGGTTDTQYF
.	TRBV7-2	TRBJ2-1	.	TGTGCCAGCAGAGGGGGGGCTAGGGGCAATGAGCAGTTCTTC	CASRGGARGNEQFF
.	TRBV18	TRBJ2-7	TRBD1	TGTGCCAGCTCACAAACGGGACAGGGGGCCTACGAGCAGTACTTC	CASSQTGQGAYEQYF
once	TRBV18	TRBJ1-1	.	TGTGCCAGCTCGGGTTCTAGCGGGGGTAAGAACACTGAAGCTTTCTTT	CASSGSSGGKNTEAFF
.	TRBV19	TRBJ2-3	.	TGTGCCAGTAGTCCTCAAACAGGTAGCACAGATACGCAGTATTTT	CASSPQTGSTDTQYF
.	TRBV6-6	TRBJ2-1	TRBD1	TGTGCCACCAGATGGGACAGGGCGAGGAATGAGCAGTTCTTC	CATRWDRARNEQFF
.	TRBV5-5	TRBJ2-2	.	TGTGCCAGCAGCCCGTTGAGGGGCCCGAACACCGGGGAGCTGTTTTTT	CASSPLRGPNTGELFF
.	TRBV9	TRBJ2-1	TRBD2	TGTGCCAGCAGCGGACTAGCGGGGGGATACAATGAGCAGTTCTTC	CASSGLAGGYNEQFF
.	TRBV14	TRBJ1-1	TRBD1	TGTGCCAGCAGCCAAGAACTGGGACAGGGTGACACTGAAGCTTTCTTT	CASSQELGQGDTEAFF
.	TRBV30	TRBJ1-5	.	TGTGCCTGGGGTGGGGTGGACCTAGCTCTGGGGCCCCAGCATTTT	CAWGGVDLALGPQHF
.	TRBV14	TRBJ1-2	.	TGTGCCAGCAGCCAAGAGAGGGGACAAGGGGACTATGGCTACACCTTC	CASSQERGQGDYGYTF
.	TRBV7-3	TRBJ2-7	.	TGTGCCAGCAGCTTTGGGGGTTCAATATCCGAGCAGTACTTC	CASSFGGSISEQYF
.	TRBV16	TRBJ1-5	.	TGTGCCAGCAGCCAGGGTTTCGATCAGCCCCAGCATTTT	CASSQGFDQPQHF
.	TRBV5-1	TRBJ2-7	TRBD2	TGCGCCAGCAGCTTTGGCGGGGGGGCCCCCGAGCAGTACTTC	CASSFGGGAPEQYF